This TCR beta chain was obtained from a study of brain T cells in children with intractable seizures. Study-wide results and limits: HCMV serostatus was not known, and viral specificity came from CDR3 similarity only. Absence of clones before surgery may stem from lower sequencing depth.

The time point: blood from clinic visit 5 months post-surgery; TSC patient then seizure free. The sequenced cases were selected for having the highest brain T cell transcript signatures. At least one anti-epileptic drug was given before surgery. Some clones are missing from TCRdb's copy, which holds only in-frame ones; the method was immunoSEQ multiplex PCR. The sample has about 350,000 clones; over 85% are singletons. Regarding this clone: Its cognate antigen is unknown.

This CDR3 has 15 residues. J lost 5 bases, V lost 0 bases, and 4 bases had no gene match. CDR1 is LNHNV, CDR2 YYDKDF, per germline (reference sequence). The sequences come from peripheral blood, collected 4 to 5 months after surgery. The TCR sequence derives from a boy younger than two with tuberous sclerosis and intractable seizures. J is TRBJ2-7 and V is TRBV15; TRBD1 agrees at 10 bases. The CDR3 protein is CATSRDVDRGNEQYF. The CDR3 DNA reads TGTGCCACCAGCAGAGATGTGGACAGGGGGAACGAGCAGTACTTC. The whole variable domain, filled in from reference TRBV15 and TRBJ2-7, reads DAMVIQNPRYQVTQFGKPVTLSCSQTLNHNVMYWYQQKSSQAPKLLFHYYDKDFNNEADTPDNFQSRRPNTSFCFLDIRSPGLGDTAMYLCATSRDVDRGNEQYFGPGTRLTVT.